A single sample gave rise to the 16 T cell receptor beta chains below, sequenced in a study of T cell responses to AZD1222 COVID-19 vaccine. The data were produced by immunoSEQ multiplex PCR, yet TCRdb's version contains in-frame clones alone and is incomplete. The sample lists fewer than 95,000 clones, 80% to 90% seen once, with about 31% in the top ten. The starting material was peripheral blood, obtained on day 0 of AZD1222 vaccination. These TCRs come from an adult in good health.

The CDR3 coding sequence is TGTGCCAGCAGTCTCTTAACGACGGGGGTCCAAGAGACCCAGTACTTC. Translating it yields CASSLLTTGVQETQYF. The chain uses TRBV28 and TRBJ2-5, with a possible D match to TRBD2 (6 bases). The CDR3 is made up of 16 amino acids. The ends were cut back, 5 bases at V and 1 base at J, with 17 bases in the middle. Germline loops: CDR1 MDHEN, CDR2 SYDVKM.

V gene TRBV6-5 combines with J gene TRBJ1-1; D gene uncertain. Germline CDR1 and CDR2: MNHEY and SVGAGI. The CDR3 runs to 15 residues. Trimming left V 0 bases short and J 5 bases short, with 13 bases between. For the CDR3, the DNA is TGTGCCAGCAGTTACTCGACTGGAAGTGGTACTGAAGCTTTCTTT. Translation: CASSYSTGSGTEAFF.

The V and J genes are TRBV6-5 and TRBJ2-7; 10 bases agree with TRBD2. The length of the CDR3 is 15 residues. From germline, CDR1 is MNHEY and CDR2 SVGAGI. Unmatched junction bases numbered 11, after V lost 5 bases and J lost 7 bases. CDR3 in DNA: TGTGCCAGCAGTCGCTCAGGTACTAGCGGGAATGAGCAGTACTTC. Translating gives CASSRSGTSGNEQYF.

This chain uses TRBV28 with TRBJ2-3; D is perhaps TRBD1 or TRBD2 (5 bases each). The CDR3 length is 17 residues. V was shortened by 6 bases and J by 2 bases, with 21 bases between the two germline ends. Germline V CDR1 and CDR2: MDHEN, SYDVKM. In DNA, the CDR3 is TGTGCCAGCAGCTCTTCTCGACAGATCCTAGCCACAGATACGCAGTATTTT. Protein sequence: CASSSSRQILATDTQYF. The full variable domain, its missing parts supplied by reference TRBV28 and TRBJ2-3, is DVKVTQSSRYLVKRTGEKVFLECVQDMDHENMFWYRQDPGLGLRLIYFSYDVKMKEKGDIPEGYSVSREKKERFSLILESASTNQTSMYLCASSSSRQILATDTQYFGPGTRLTVL.

This clone was observed a single time. This rearrangement joins TRBV5-1 to TRBJ2-2; D perhaps matches TRBD2 (6 bases). Per the germline V gene, CDR1 is SGHRS and CDR2 is YFSETQ. This CDR3 has 14 residues. Trimming took 5 bases from V and 5 from J, leaving 13 bases between them. The CDR3 nucleotides read TGCGCCAGCAGGGGCGGGGCACGGACCGGGGAGCTGTTTTTT. Its translation: CASRGGARTGELFF.

V gene TRBV9 combines with J gene TRBJ1-4, with D tentatively TRBD1 (6 bases). From germline, CDR1 is SGDLS and CDR2 YYNGEE. This CDR3 region has 16 residues. V was cut by 2 bases and J by 7 bases, with 18 bases left in between. CDR3 in amino acids: CASSVGDTGLTEKLFF. DNA of the CDR3: TGTGCCAGCAGCGTCGGGGATACAGGGTTGACTGAAAAACTGTTTTTT.

This clone was seen a handful of times. The chain uses TRBV19 and TRBJ1-1; 7 nucleotides align to TRBD1. V trimming: 6 bases; J trimming: 0 bases; junction bases outside the gene matches: 7. Germline V gene sequence: CDR1 LNHDA, CDR2 SQIVND (reference sequence). CDR3 length equals 15 residues. The CDR3 nucleotides read TGTGCCAGTAGGGATGGGACAGCAATGAACACTGAAGCTTTCTTT. Amino acids: CASRDGTAMNTEAFF.

This chain joins TRBV7-9 and TRBJ1-1; the D is unclear. The V gene lost 1 base and the J gene lost 10 bases, with 10 bases spanning the gap. The CDR3 runs 12 residues. The germline V gene has CDR1 SEHNR and CDR2 FQNEAQ (reference sequence). CDR3 DNA: TGTGCCAGCAGCTTAGATCTGGGTTCAGCTTTCTTT. Translated: CASSLDLGSAFF.

This chain uses TRBV7-6 with TRBJ2-5, with TRBD2 as a possible D gene (6 bases). CDR3 length: 13 residues. The germline V gene encodes CDR1 SGHVS and CDR2 FNYEAQ. V was shortened by 5 bases and J by 5 bases, with 12 bases between the two germline ends. The CDR3 region is CASSQLARETQYF. The CDR3, as DNA: TGTGCCAGCAGCCAACTAGCCAGGGAGACCCAGTACTTC.

This clone showed up just once. This chain links TRBV29-1 with TRBJ1-2; 11 nucleotides align to TRBD1. V shed 5 bases, J shed 4 bases, and the junction held 6 bases outside the gene matches. CDR1 and CDR2 from the germline V gene are SQVTM and ANQGSEA. The CDR3 consists of 14 residues. The CDR3 is CSVIGQGAFYGYTF. The CDR3, as DNA: TGCAGCGTTATTGGACAGGGGGCTTTCTATGGCTACACCTTC.

This chain links TRBV15 with TRBJ1-1; D not resolved. The CDR3 has 14 residues. V lost 0 bases and J lost 5, with 10 bases in between. Germline V CDR1 and CDR2: LNHNV, YYDKDF (reference sequence). This chain's CDR3 is CATSRDKVWTEAFF. In DNA, the CDR3 is TGTGCCACCAGCAGAGATAAAGTTTGGACTGAAGCTTTCTTT.

This clone has more than one count but fewer than ten. This chain connects TRBV30 to TRBJ1-6; tentative D call: TRBD1 (5 bases). The CDR3 has 13 amino acids. Germline CDR1 and CDR2: GTSNPN and SVGIG (reference sequence). V was pared by 1 base and J by 4 bases, with 5 bases between. This chain's CDR3 is CAWSGQYNSPLHF. The CDR3 DNA reads TGTGCCTGGAGTGGACAGTATAATTCACCCCTCCACTTT.

The rearrangement joins TRBV6-1 to TRBJ2-3; D call uncertain. V gave up 2 bases and J gave up 4 bases, with 7 bases separating them. The CDR3 extends over 13 amino acids. Germline loops: CDR1 MNHNS, CDR2 SASEGT. The CDR3 nucleotides are TGTGCCAGCAGTGAAAGCAAGTCAGATACGCAGTATTTT. The encoded protein is CASSESKSDTQYF.

This clone was recorded a few times. The rearrangement joins TRBV6-2 or TRBV6-3 to TRBJ2-2; 11 bases fit TRBD1. J lost 6 bases, V lost 4 bases, and 4 bases had no gene match. Germline-derived CDR1 and CDR2 are MNHEY and SVGEGT. This CDR3 contains 15 residues. The CDR3 DNA reads as TGTGCCAGCAGTTCCCCGGGACAGGGGGCCGGGGAGCTGTTTTTT. As protein: CASSSPGQGAGELFF.

This chain connects TRBV5-1 to TRBJ1-2, with D unresolved. V shed 0 bases and J shed 4 bases, with 7 bases lying between them. This CDR3 is built from 13 residues. Germline assignment: CDR1 SGHRS and CDR2 YFSETQ. This chain's CDR3 is CASSLAWGYGYTF. Written as DNA, the CDR3 is TGCGCCAGCAGCTTGGCCTGGGGCTATGGCTACACCTTC.

In its sample, this clone was seen once. The chain couples TRBV28 to TRBJ2-7, with D possibly matching TRBD2 (5 bases). Deletions cut 3 bases from V and 7 bases from J, with 16 bases between. The CDR3 spans 14 residues. CDR1 is MDHEN, CDR2 SYDVKM, per germline. CDR3 residues: CASSFVSATREQYF. CDR3 DNA: TGTGCCAGCAGTTTCGTTAGCGCGACTCGAGAGCAGTACTTC.